The rows below give T cell receptor beta chains drawn from one sample of a study of blood T cells in healthy people across ages. TCRdb called the 5' RACE reads again in MiXCR, with one record for every CDR3 protein. The sample consists of some 1.5 million distinct CDR3 sequences, approximately 30% of them appearing once. Sequences were obtained from blood. These TCRs come from a woman in her twenties or thirties in good health. CDR3s include the opening cysteine and the closing phenylalanine or tryptophan. The order of the fields is D gene, V gene, clone size, J gene, CDR3 DNA, CDR3 protein. A D gene is named only where the DNA matches it firmly. Clone size appears in some rows only: once, few, many, or a class for an expanded clone.

d_gene: -; v_gene: TRBV9; abundance: -; j_gene: TRBJ2-7; CDR3nt: TGTGCCAGCAGCGGGACGGACCCCTACGAGCAGTACTTC; CDR3aa: CASSGTDPYEQYF
d_gene: -; v_gene: TRBV7-9; abundance: many; j_gene: TRBJ1-5; CDR3nt: TGTGCCAGCAGCCGAGGCGGTAGCAATCAGCCCCAGCATTTT; CDR3aa: CASSRGGSNQPQHF
d_gene: -; v_gene: TRBV6-6; abundance: -; j_gene: TRBJ2-5; CDR3nt: TGTGCCAGCAGTTACACGAGAGGGTCCCAAGAGACCCAGTACTTC; CDR3aa: CASSYTRGSQETQYF
d_gene: TRBD2; v_gene: TRBV6-5; abundance: -; j_gene: TRBJ2-7; CDR3nt: TGTGCCAGCAGTTACAGAGCTAGCGGGATCACCTCCTACAATGAGCAGTACTTC; CDR3aa: CASSYRASGITSYNEQYF
d_gene: TRBD1; v_gene: TRBV6-2/TRBV6-3; abundance: many; j_gene: TRBJ2-7; CDR3nt: TGTGCCAGCAGTTACGGACAGGGAGTACACGAGCAGTACTTC; CDR3aa: CASSYGQGVHEQYF
d_gene: -; v_gene: TRBV5-1; abundance: -; j_gene: TRBJ1-1; CDR3nt: TGCGCCAGTACCCCCCCGGACACCGGTAACACTGAAGCTTTCTTT; CDR3aa: CASTPPDTGNTEAFF
d_gene: TRBD1; v_gene: TRBV18; abundance: -; j_gene: TRBJ2-1; CDR3nt: TGTGCCAGCTCACCATTGGGACAGAGCAATGAGCAGTTCTTC; CDR3aa: CASSPLGQSNEQFF
d_gene: TRBD2; v_gene: TRBV13; abundance: -; j_gene: TRBJ2-3; CDR3nt: TGTGCCAGCAGCTCCTATCGCCGGATTAGCGGGGCGGATACGCAGTATTTT; CDR3aa: CASSSYRRISGADTQYF
d_gene: TRBD1; v_gene: TRBV5-1; abundance: many; j_gene: TRBJ1-2; CDR3nt: TGTGCCAGCAGCTTAGCGGGGACAGGGAACTATGGCTACACCTTC; CDR3aa: CASSLAGTGNYGYTF
d_gene: -; v_gene: TRBV12-3/TRBV12-4; abundance: -; j_gene: TRBJ2-7; CDR3nt: TGTGCCGGCAGTTTAGCGGAAGGATACGAGCAGTACTTC; CDR3aa: CAGSLAEGYEQYF
d_gene: -; v_gene: TRBV2; abundance: -; j_gene: TRBJ2-1; CDR3nt: TGTGCCAGCAGTGCAGGGACACCAAAATACAATGAGCAGTTCTTC; CDR3aa: CASSAGTPKYNEQFF
d_gene: TRBD2; v_gene: TRBV20-1; abundance: -; j_gene: TRBJ2-5; CDR3nt: TGCAGTGCTAGTAAAGGACTAGAATACGAGACCCAGTACTTC; CDR3aa: CSASKGLEYETQYF
d_gene: TRBD1; v_gene: TRBV11-2; abundance: many; j_gene: TRBJ2-5; CDR3nt: TGTGCCAGCAGCTTAGTGGACAGGGCGGAGACCCAGTACTTC; CDR3aa: CASSLVDRAETQYF
d_gene: TRBD1; v_gene: TRBV3-1; abundance: few; j_gene: TRBJ2-7; CDR3nt: TGTGCCAGCAGCCAGGGGACAGGGTTCGGCGAGCAGTACTTC; CDR3aa: CASSQGTGFGEQYF
d_gene: -; v_gene: TRBV7-2; abundance: few; j_gene: TRBJ2-3; CDR3nt: TGTACCAGCAGGTTGGACAGATCTAGCACAGATACGCAGTATTTT; CDR3aa: CTSRLDRSSTDTQYF
d_gene: TRBD1; v_gene: TRBV24-1; abundance: few; j_gene: TRBJ2-1; CDR3nt: TGTGCCACCAGTGATTCGAATGACAGGGGCGATGAGCAGTTCTTC; CDR3aa: CATSDSNDRGDEQFF
d_gene: -; v_gene: TRBV11-2; abundance: -; j_gene: TRBJ2-6; CDR3nt: TGTGCCAGCAGCTCCCTGACAGGTCCTGGGGCCAACGTCCTGACTTTC; CDR3aa: CASSSLTGPGANVLTF
d_gene: -; v_gene: TRBV20-1; abundance: few; j_gene: TRBJ1-3; CDR3nt: TGCAGTGCTCAACCCACCAGGGGCTTTCGGAACACCATATATTTT; CDR3aa: CSAQPTRGFRNTIYF
d_gene: TRBD2; v_gene: TRBV20-1; abundance: -; j_gene: TRBJ2-1; CDR3nt: TGCAGTGCTAGTACTAGCGGGAGGAGTCTCCAGTTCTTC; CDR3aa: CSASTSGRSLQFF
d_gene: TRBD2; v_gene: TRBV28; abundance: few; j_gene: TRBJ2-4; CDR3nt: TGTGCCAGCAGTTGGGGGCCGGGACTAGCGGGGGTAGCCAAAAACATTCAGTACTTC; CDR3aa: CASSWGPGLAGVAKNIQYF
d_gene: -; v_gene: TRBV30; abundance: few; j_gene: TRBJ2-1; CDR3nt: TGTGCCTGGTCGACAGACTACAATGAGCAGTTCTTC; CDR3aa: CAWSTDYNEQFF
d_gene: -; v_gene: TRBV10-3; abundance: -; j_gene: TRBJ2-7; CDR3nt: TGTGCCATCAGTGATGAGGGGTTACAACCGTACGAGCAGTACTTC; CDR3aa: CAISDEGLQPYEQYF
d_gene: TRBD2; v_gene: TRBV6-6; abundance: few; j_gene: TRBJ2-2; CDR3nt: TGTGCCAGCAGCCGCGGAACTAGCGGGGGGACCGGGGAGCTGTTTTTT; CDR3aa: CASSRGTSGGTGELFF
d_gene: -; v_gene: TRBV14; abundance: few; j_gene: TRBJ2-1; CDR3nt: TGTGCCAGCAGCCAAGAAATGGGGCCCTACAATGAGCAGTTCTTC; CDR3aa: CASSQEMGPYNEQFF
d_gene: -; v_gene: TRBV6-5; abundance: few; j_gene: TRBJ2-7; CDR3nt: TGTGCCAGCAGTTCCGCCGGGGGAGGTCTACTTTCCTACGAGCAGTACTTC; CDR3aa: CASSSAGGGLLSYEQYF
d_gene: -; v_gene: TRBV5-1; abundance: -; j_gene: TRBJ2-3; CDR3nt: TGCGCCAGCGCGGCGAACACAGATACGCAGTATTTT; CDR3aa: CASAANTDTQYF
d_gene: -; v_gene: TRBV5-1; abundance: -; j_gene: TRBJ2-2; CDR3nt: TGCGCCAGCAGATGGACAGTTGACACCGGGGAGCTGTTTTTT; CDR3aa: CASRWTVDTGELFF
d_gene: -; v_gene: TRBV20-1; abundance: -; j_gene: TRBJ1-2; CDR3nt: TGCAGTGCTCCCTACGGGGGCTATGGCTACACCTTC; CDR3aa: CSAPYGGYGYTF
d_gene: -; v_gene: TRBV6-5; abundance: many; j_gene: TRBJ2-5; CDR3nt: TGTGCCAGCAGTTACTCGCTAGGGGTGGAGACCCAGTACTTC; CDR3aa: CASSYSLGVETQYF
d_gene: TRBD1; v_gene: TRBV2; abundance: few; j_gene: TRBJ1-2; CDR3nt: TGTGCCAGCAGTGGGGACAGTGACTATGGCTACACCTTC; CDR3aa: CASSGDSDYGYTF
d_gene: -; v_gene: TRBV2; abundance: many; j_gene: TRBJ2-1; CDR3nt: TGTGCCAGCAGTCCGGCGGTGGGTAATGAGCAGTTCTTC; CDR3aa: CASSPAVGNEQFF